The next 25 T cell receptor beta chains were all read from a single sample in a study of T cell responses to AZD1222 COVID-19 vaccine. TCRdb's table, derived via immunoSEQ multiplex PCR, lists solely in-frame clones and lacks some. The repertoire holds about 100,000 clones, with about nine tenths as singletons. The sequenced sample was peripheral blood, obtained on day 0 of AZD1222 vaccination. All receptors derive from an adult in good health.

The V and J genes are TRBV5-1 and TRBJ2-1, with a possible D match to TRBD2 (6 bases). V shed 2 bases and J shed 0 bases, with 18 bases lying between them. From germline, CDR1 is SGHRS and CDR2 YFSETQ. The CDR3 is 18 amino acids. As DNA, the CDR3 is TGCGCCAGCAGCTTATCAAGCCTTGGAGGGTCCTCCTACAATGAGCAGTTCTTC. Translated, it gives CASSLSSLGGSSYNEQFF.

The chain combines TRBV28 with TRBJ1-1; D may be TRBD1 (5 bases). Germline assignment: CDR1 MDHEN and CDR2 SYDVKM. The V gene lost 6 bases and the J gene lost 0 bases, with 17 bases spanning the gap. The CDR3 runs 16 residues. The CDR3, as DNA: TGTGCCAGCAGCGCCCCTGGGCAGGGTCTGAACACTGAAGCTTTCTTT. Its translation is CASSAPGQGLNTEAFF.

With regard to this clone: The same CDR3 arises from other DNA sequences in this sample as well. CDR3 region: CASSQGQGSSYEQYF. In DNA form, the CDR3 reads TGCGCCAGCAGCCAAGGGCAGGGCAGCTCCTACGAGCAGTACTTC. The chain recombines TRBV4-1 with TRBJ2-7, with D tentatively TRBD1 (5 bases). V lost 1 base, J lost 0 bases, and 10 bases lay in between. Germline assignment: CDR1 MGHRA and CDR2 YSYEKL. CDR3 size: 15 residues.

The chain employs TRBV3-1 (or the pseudogene TRBV3-2) and TRBJ2-1; no definite D call. V dropped 2 bases and J dropped 0 bases, with 11 bases sitting between them. The length of the CDR3 is 16 residues. Germline CDR1 and CDR2: LGHDT and YNNKEL (reference sequence). CDR3: CASSQSPSSSYNEQFF. The CDR3 nucleotides read TGTGCCAGCAGCCAATCTCCATCGAGCTCCTACAATGAGCAGTTCTTC.

This sequence joins TRBV9 and TRBJ2-1; no clear D. Per germline, CDR1 SGDLS and CDR2 YYNGEE. The CDR3 contains 14 residues. V lost 2 bases to trimming and J lost 5 bases, with 11 bases between them. For the CDR3, the DNA is TGTGCCAGCAGCGTTTTAGCTAGGGACAATGAGCAGTTCTTC. This codes for CASSVLARDNEQFF.

The chain has TRBV9 and TRBJ1-6, with 7 bases that match TRBD1. This CDR3 is built from 14 residues. Germline assignment: CDR1 SGDLS and CDR2 YYNGEE. V shed 3 bases, J shed 11 bases, and the junction held 8 bases outside the gene matches. The CDR3 DNA is TGTGCCAGCAGCGACCAGCCAGGGGGGGCACCCCTCCACTTT. This translates into CASSDQPGGAPLHF.

This rearrangement joins TRBV7-9 to TRBJ2-1; a weak D match, TRBD1 (7 bases). Germline V gene sequence: CDR1 SEHNR, CDR2 FQNEAQ (reference sequence). Trimming removed 5 bases from V and 8 bases from J, with 16 bases in between. The length of the CDR3 is 14 residues. This chain's CDR3 is CASSITSRGDEQFF. In DNA form, the CDR3 reads TGTGCCAGCAGCATAACTAGCAGGGGGGATGAGCAGTTCTTC.

The chain is built from TRBV5-4 and TRBJ2-1, with TRBD2 identical over 12 bases. The germline CDR1 and CDR2 sequences are SGHNT and YYREEE (reference sequence). Trimming cost V 5 bases and J 10 bases; bases outside gene matches: 4. This CDR3 comprises 13 residues. The CDR3 nucleotides read TGTGCCAGCAGACTAGCGGGGGGCTACGAGCAGTTCTTC. Protein: CASRLAGGYEQFF.

In its sample, this clone was seen once. V and J are TRBV19 and TRBJ1-1; maybe TRBD1 (6 bases). The CDR3 has 15 residues. V dropped 1 base and J dropped 3 bases, with 12 bases sitting between them. The V gene's germline CDR1 is LNHDA and CDR2 SQIVND (reference sequence). CDR3 in DNA: TGTGCCAGTAGTATAGTGGCAGGGGACTACACTGAAGCTTTCTTT. Translating gives CASSIVAGDYTEAFF.

The CDR3 DNA sequence: TGTGCCAGTAGTCCGGTAGCGGGGGTGCCCGGGAGGAGAGATACGCAGTATTTT. It translates to CASSPVAGVPGRRDTQYF. The rearrangement uses TRBV19 and TRBJ2-3; 9 positions match TRBD2. The CDR3 contains 18 residues. Germline V gene sequence: CDR1 LNHDA, CDR2 SQIVND (reference sequence). With V trimmed by 5 bases and J by 5 bases, 17 bases remained unmatched.

The genes are TRBV28 and TRBJ2-5; D tentatively reads TRBD1 or TRBD2 (5 bases each). Germline CDR1 is MDHEN and CDR2 is SYDVKM. The CDR3 has 17 amino acids. V was shortened by 7 bases and J by 0 bases, with 21 bases between the two germline ends. CDR3 amino acids: CASIPSPGRPYQETQYF. CDR3 bases: TGTGCCAGCATTCCCTCCCCGGGACGGCCGTACCAAGAGACCCAGTACTTC.

The rearrangement uses TRBV4-1 and TRBJ1-5; no clear D. The length of the CDR3 is 14 residues. CDR1 is MGHRA, CDR2 YSYEKL, per germline. The V gene lost 3 bases and the J gene lost 7 bases, with 13 bases spanning the gap. In nucleotides, the CDR3 is TGCGCCAGCAGCCAGACTACGGTGTTCCAGCCCCAGCATTTT. Translating gives CASSQTTVFQPQHF.

V usage is TRBV18 and J usage is TRBJ1-2, with TRBD1 identical over 8 bases. Germline-derived CDR1 and CDR2 are KGHSH and LQKENI. This CDR3 is 16 amino acids long. V lost 2 bases and J lost 4; bases outside the gene matches: 9. The CDR3 DNA follows: TGTGCCAGCTCACCAGGCGAAGCAGGGGGCTCCTATGGCTACACCTTC. Residues: CASSPGEAGGSYGYTF.

The V gene is TRBV19, the J gene TRBJ1-3; D gene uncertain. Deletions cut 4 bases from V and 3 bases from J, with 13 bases between. Germline assignment: CDR1 LNHDA and CDR2 SQIVND (reference sequence). This CDR3 comprises 15 residues. DNA for the CDR3: TGTGCCAGTAGTACAAGGCTGGGCCTTGGAAACACCATATATTTT. It specifies CASSTRLGLGNTIYF.

The chain is built from TRBV28 and TRBJ1-1, with 7 bases aligning to TRBD1. Per the germline V gene, CDR1 is MDHEN and CDR2 is SYDVKM. J was trimmed by 6 bases and V by 6 bases; bases with no gene match: 10. This CDR3 is built from 14 residues. CDR3 sequence (DNA): TGTGCCAGCAGCTCCCTGACAGGGAGGGCTGAAGCTTTCTTT. Its translation is CASSSLTGRAEAFF.

CDR3 in DNA: TGTGCCAGCAGTTTATCGACGGGGACGGGTTCACCCCTCCACTTT. Translation gives CASSLSTGTGSPLHF. This chain uses TRBV28 with TRBJ1-6; a weak D match, TRBD1 (5 bases). Germline loops: CDR1 MDHEN, CDR2 SYDVKM. CDR3 size: 15 residues. The V and J ends lost 1 base and 9 bases respectively, with 13 bases between them.

The chain is built from TRBV5-1 and TRBJ2-7, with 14 bases matching TRBD2. The CDR3 covers 15 residues. The ends lost 5 bases at V and 4 bases at J; junction bases unmatched: 5. Germline V gene lookup returns CDR1 SGHRS and CDR2 YFSETQ. This CDR3 reads CASSLGLAGDYEQYF. The CDR3 nucleotides are TGCGCCAGCAGTCTGGGACTAGCGGGGGATTACGAGCAGTACTTC.

In this sample, this clone turned up a few times. This sequence joins TRBV3-1 (or the pseudogene TRBV3-2) and TRBJ2-5; no clear D gene. The V gene's germline CDR1 is LGHDT and CDR2 YNNKEL (reference sequence). The CDR3 length is 15 residues. V was clipped by 3 bases and J by 4 bases, with 15 bases between them. DNA of the CDR3: TGTGCCAGCAGCCAGTTGAACTTTGAAGGAGAGACCCAGTACTTC. Translated: CASSQLNFEGETQYF.

The chain links TRBV4-2 to TRBJ2-5; 11 positions match TRBD2. The V and J ends lost 4 bases and 1 base, in that order; junction bases with no gene match: 11. This CDR3 spans 18 amino acids. Germline V gene lookup returns CDR1 LGHNA and CDR2 YNFKEQ. The CDR3 DNA follows: TGTGCCAGCAGCCCCGGGGCCGGTAGCGGGGGGGGCCAAGAGACCCAGTACTTC. Its protein is CASSPGAGSGGGQETQYF.

The genes are TRBV7-9 and TRBJ1-2; D ambiguous. V gave up 1 base and J gave up 8 bases, with 11 bases separating them. The CDR3 covers 13 residues. Germline V gives CDR1 SEHNR, CDR2 FQNEAQ (reference sequence). This CDR3 reads CASSLGGVRGYTF. The CDR3 DNA reads TGTGCCAGCAGCTTAGGTGGGGTGCGCGGCTACACCTTC.

This clone was seen a single time. The rearrangement links TRBV6-5 to TRBJ1-2; D is unresolved. Germline lookup yields CDR1 MNHEY and CDR2 SVGAGI. V lost 10 bases and J lost 4, with 13 bases in between. The CDR3 is 12 amino acids. CDR3 sequence reads: CATSKESYGYTF. As DNA, the CDR3 is TGTGCCACCTCAAAGGAATCCTATGGCTACACCTTC.

The rearrangement joins TRBV29-1 to TRBJ2-1; 8 bases fit TRBD2. Trimming removed 5 bases from V and 14 bases from J; junction bases left unmatched: 5. The CDR3 is 10 residues long. Germline assignment: CDR1 SQVTM and CDR2 ANQGSEA. The CDR3 loop is CSVRTSGKFF. In DNA, the CDR3 is TGCAGCGTTCGAACTAGCGGAAAGTTCTTC.

The rearrangement links TRBV19 to TRBJ1-5; 9 bases line up with TRBD1. Trimming took 5 bases from V and 2 from J; bases not matched to a gene: 4. The CDR3 has 15 amino acids. CDR1 LNHDA and CDR2 SQIVND come from the germline V gene (reference sequence). CDR3 nucleotide sequence: TGTGCCAGTAGTGGGGACAGGGACGGCAATCAGCCCCAGCATTTT. Translating it yields CASSGDRDGNQPQHF.

The chain recombines TRBV19 with TRBJ1-5, with 12 bases lining up with TRBD1. CDR1 is LNHDA, CDR2 SQIVND, per germline (reference sequence). The CDR3 loop spans 14 amino acids. V lost 5 bases, J lost 6 bases, and 2 bases stayed unmatched. The CDR3 DNA reads TGTGCCAGTAGTGGGACAGGGGGCCGTCAGCCCCAGCATTTT. It encodes CASSGTGGRQPQHF.

This chain connects TRBV7-9 to TRBJ1-5; possibly TRBD1 for D (6 bases). From germline, CDR1 is SEHNR and CDR2 FQNEAQ (reference sequence). V was cut by 3 bases and J by 7 bases, with 13 bases left in between. This CDR3 contains 14 residues. CDR3: CASSFGGAGQPQHF. CDR3 coding DNA: TGTGCCAGCAGCTTTGGGGGCGCGGGCCAGCCCCAGCATTTT. Together with reference TRBV7-9 and TRBJ1-5, the CDR3 gives the full variable domain: DTGVSQNPRHKITKRGQNVTFRCDPISEHNRLYWYRQTLGQGPEFLTYFQNEAQLEKSRLLSDRFSAERPKGSFSTLEIQRTEQGDSAMYLCASSFGGAGQPQHFGDGTRLSIL.